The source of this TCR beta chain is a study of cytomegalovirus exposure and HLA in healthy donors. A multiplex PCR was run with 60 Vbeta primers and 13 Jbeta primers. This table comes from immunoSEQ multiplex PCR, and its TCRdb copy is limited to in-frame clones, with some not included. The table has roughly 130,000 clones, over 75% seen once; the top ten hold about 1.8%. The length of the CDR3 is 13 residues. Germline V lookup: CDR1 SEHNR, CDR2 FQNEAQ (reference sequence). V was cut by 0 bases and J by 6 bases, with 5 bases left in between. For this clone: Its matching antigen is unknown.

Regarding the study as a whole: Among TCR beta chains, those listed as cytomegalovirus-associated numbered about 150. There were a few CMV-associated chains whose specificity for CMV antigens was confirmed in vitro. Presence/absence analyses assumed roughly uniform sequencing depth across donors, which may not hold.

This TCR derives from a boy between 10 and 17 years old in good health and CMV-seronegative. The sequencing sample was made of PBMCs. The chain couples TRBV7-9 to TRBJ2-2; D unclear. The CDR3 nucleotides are TGTGCCAGCAGCTTAGCGAGGTCCGGGGAGCTGTTTTTT. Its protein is CASSLARSGELFF.